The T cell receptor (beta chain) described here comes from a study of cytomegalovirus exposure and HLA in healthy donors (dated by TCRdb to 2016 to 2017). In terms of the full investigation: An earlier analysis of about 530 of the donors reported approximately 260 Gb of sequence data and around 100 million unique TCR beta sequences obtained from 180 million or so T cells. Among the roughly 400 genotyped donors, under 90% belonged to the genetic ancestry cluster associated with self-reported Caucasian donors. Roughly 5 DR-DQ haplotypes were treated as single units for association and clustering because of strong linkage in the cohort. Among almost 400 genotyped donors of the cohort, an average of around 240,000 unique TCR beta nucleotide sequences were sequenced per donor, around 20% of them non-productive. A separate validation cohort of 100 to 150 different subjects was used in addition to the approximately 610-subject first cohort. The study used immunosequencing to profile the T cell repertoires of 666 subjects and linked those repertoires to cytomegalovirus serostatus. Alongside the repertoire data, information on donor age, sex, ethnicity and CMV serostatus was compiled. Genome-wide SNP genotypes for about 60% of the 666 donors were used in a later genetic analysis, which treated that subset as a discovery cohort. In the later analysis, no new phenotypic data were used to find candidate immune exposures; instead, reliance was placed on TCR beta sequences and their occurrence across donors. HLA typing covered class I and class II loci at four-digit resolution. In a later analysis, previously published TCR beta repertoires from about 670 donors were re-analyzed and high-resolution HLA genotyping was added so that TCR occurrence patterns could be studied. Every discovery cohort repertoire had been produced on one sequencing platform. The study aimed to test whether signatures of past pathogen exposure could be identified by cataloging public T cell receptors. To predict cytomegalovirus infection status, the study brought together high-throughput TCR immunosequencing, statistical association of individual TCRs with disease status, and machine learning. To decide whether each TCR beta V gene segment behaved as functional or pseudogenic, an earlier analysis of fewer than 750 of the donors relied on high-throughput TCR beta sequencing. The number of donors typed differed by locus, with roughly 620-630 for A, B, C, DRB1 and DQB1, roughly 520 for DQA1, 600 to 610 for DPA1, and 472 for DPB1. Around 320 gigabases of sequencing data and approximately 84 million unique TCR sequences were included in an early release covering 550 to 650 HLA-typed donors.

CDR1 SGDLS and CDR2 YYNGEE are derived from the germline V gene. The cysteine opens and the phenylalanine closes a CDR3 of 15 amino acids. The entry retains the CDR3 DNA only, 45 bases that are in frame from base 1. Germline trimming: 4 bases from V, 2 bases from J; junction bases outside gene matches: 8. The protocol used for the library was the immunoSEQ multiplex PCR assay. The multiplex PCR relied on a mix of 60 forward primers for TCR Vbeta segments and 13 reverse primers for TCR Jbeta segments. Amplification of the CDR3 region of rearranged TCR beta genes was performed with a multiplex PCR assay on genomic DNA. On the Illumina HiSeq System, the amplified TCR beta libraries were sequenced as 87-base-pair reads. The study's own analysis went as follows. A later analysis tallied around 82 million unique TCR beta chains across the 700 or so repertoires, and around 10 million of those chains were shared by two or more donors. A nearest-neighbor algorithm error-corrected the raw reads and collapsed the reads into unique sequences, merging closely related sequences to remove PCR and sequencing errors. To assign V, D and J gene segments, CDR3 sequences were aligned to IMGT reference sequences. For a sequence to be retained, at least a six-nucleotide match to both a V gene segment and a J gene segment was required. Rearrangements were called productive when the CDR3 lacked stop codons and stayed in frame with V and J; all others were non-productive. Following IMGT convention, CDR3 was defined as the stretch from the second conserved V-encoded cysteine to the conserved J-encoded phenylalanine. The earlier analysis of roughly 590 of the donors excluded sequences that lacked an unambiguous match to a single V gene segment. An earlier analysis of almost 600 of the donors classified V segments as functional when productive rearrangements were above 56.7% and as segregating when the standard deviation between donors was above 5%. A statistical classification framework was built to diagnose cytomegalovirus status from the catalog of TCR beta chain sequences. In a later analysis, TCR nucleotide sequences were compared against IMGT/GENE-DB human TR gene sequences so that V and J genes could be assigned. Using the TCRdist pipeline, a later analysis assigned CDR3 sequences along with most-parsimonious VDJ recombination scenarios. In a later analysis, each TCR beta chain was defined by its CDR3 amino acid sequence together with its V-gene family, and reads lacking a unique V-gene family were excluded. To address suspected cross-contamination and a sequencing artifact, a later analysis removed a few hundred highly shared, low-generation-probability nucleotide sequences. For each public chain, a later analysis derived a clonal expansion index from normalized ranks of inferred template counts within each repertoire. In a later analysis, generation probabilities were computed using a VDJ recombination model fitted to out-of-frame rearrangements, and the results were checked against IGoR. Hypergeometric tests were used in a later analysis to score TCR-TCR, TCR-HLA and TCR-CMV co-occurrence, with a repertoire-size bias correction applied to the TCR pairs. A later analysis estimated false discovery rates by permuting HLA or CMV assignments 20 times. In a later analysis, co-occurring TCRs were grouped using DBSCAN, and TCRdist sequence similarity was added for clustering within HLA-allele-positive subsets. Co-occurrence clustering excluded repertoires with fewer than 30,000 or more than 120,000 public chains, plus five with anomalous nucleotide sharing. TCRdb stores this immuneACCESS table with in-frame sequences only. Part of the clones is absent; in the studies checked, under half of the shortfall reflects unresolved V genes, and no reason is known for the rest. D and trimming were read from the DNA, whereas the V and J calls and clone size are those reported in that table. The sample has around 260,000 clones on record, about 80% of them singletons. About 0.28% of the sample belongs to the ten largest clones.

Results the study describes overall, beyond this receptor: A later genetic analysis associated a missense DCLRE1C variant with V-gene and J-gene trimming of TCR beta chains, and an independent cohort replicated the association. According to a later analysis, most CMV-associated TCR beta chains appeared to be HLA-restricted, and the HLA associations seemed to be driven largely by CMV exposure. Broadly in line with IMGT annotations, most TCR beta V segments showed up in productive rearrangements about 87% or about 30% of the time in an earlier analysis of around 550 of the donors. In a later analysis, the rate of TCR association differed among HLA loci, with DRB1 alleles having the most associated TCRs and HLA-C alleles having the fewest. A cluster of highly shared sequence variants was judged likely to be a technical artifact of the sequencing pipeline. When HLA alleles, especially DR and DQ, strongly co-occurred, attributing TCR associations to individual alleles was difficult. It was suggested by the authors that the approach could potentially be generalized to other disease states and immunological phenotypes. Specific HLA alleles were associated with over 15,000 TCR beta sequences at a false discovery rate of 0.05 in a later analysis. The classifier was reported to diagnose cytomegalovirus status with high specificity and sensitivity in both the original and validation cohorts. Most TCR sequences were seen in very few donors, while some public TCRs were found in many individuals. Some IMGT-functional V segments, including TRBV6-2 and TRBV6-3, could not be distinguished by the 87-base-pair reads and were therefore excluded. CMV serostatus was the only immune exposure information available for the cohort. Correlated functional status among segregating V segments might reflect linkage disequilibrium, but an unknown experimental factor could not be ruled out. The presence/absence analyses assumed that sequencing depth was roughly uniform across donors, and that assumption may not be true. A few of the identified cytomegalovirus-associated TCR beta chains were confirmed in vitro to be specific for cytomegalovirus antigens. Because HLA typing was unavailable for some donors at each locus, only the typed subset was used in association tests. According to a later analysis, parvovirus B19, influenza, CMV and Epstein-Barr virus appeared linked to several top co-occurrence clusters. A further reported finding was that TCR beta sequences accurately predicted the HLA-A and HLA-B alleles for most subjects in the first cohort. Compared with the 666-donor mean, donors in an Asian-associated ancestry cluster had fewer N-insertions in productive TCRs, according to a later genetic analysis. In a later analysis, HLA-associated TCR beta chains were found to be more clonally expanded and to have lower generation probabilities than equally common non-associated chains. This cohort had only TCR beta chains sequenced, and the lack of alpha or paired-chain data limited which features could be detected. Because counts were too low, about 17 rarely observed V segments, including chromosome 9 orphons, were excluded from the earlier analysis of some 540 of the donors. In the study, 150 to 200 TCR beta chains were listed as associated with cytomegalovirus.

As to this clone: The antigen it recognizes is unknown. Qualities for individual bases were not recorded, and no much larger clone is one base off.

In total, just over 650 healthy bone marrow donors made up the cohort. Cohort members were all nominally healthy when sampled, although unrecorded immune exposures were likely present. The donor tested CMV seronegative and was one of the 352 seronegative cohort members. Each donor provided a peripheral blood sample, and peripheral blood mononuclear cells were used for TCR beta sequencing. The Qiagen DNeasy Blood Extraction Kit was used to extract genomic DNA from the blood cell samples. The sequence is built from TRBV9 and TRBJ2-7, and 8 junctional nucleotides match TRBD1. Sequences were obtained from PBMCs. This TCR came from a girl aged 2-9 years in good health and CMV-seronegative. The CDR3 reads CASSRRTGTTYEQYF. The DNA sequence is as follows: TGTGCCAGCAGCAGGCGGACAGGGACAACCTACGAGCAGTACTTC.